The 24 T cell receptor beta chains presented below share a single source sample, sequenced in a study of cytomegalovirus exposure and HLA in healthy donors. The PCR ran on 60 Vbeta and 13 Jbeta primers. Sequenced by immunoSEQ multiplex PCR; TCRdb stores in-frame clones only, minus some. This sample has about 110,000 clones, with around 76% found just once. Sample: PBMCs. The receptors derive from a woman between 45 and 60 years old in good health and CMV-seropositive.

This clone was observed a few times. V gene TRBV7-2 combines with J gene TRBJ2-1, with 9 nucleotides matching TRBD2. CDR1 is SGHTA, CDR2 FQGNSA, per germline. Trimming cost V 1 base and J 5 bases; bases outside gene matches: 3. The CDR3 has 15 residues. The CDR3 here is CASSLGRGGDNEQFF. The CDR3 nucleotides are TGTGCCAGCAGCTTAGGGCGGGGGGGGGACAATGAGCAGTTCTTC.

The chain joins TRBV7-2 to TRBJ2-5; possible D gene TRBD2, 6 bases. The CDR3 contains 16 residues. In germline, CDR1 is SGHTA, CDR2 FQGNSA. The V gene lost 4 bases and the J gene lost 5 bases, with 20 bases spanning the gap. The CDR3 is CASSSRRAGTVETQYF. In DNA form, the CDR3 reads TGTGCCAGCAGCTCCCGTCGGGCAGGGACTGTGGAGACCCAGTACTTC.

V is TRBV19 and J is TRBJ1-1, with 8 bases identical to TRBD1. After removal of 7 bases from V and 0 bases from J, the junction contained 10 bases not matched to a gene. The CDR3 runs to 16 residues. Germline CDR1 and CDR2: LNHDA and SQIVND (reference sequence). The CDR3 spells CASTGGPGLMNTEAFF. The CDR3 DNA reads TGTGCCAGTACAGGGGGCCCTGGTCTCATGAACACTGAAGCTTTCTTT.

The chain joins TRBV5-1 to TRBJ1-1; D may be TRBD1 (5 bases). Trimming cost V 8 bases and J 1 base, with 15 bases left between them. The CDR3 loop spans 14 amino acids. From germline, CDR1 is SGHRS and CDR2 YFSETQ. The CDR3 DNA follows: TGCGCCAGTGGGGAGGCGGGGACGAACACTGAAGCTTTCTTT. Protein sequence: CASGEAGTNTEAFF.

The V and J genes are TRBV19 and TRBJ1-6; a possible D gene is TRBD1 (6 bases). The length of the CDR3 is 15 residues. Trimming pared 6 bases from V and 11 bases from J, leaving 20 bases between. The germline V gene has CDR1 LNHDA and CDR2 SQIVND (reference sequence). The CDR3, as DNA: TGTGCCAGTAGCCTGGAAAAAACAGGGTATGCACCCCTCCACTTT. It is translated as CASSLEKTGYAPLHF. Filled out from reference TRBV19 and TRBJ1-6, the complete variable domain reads DGGITQSPKYLFRKEGQNVTLSCEQNLNHDAMYWYRQDPGQGLRLIYYSQIVNDFQKGDIAEGYSVSREKKESFPLTVTSAQKNPTAFYLCASSLEKTGYAPLHFGNGTRLTVT.

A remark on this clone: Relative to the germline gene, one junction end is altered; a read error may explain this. DNA of the CDR3: TGTGCCAGCAGCCTAGCCCCAGGGACAGATACGCAGTATTTT. Its protein is CASSLAPGTDTQYF. This chain uses TRBV7-2 with TRBJ2-3; D may correspond to TRBD1 or TRBD2 (5 bases each). The CDR3 is 14 amino acids. Germline V gene lookup returns CDR1 SGHTA and CDR2 FQGNSA. The full variable domain, rest sourced from reference TRBV7-2 and TRBJ2-3, is GAGVSQSPSNKVTEKGKDVELRCDPISGHTALYWYRQSLGQGLEFLIYFQGNSAPDKSGLPSDRFSAERTGGSVSTLTIQRTQQEDSAVYLCASSLAPGTDTQYFGPGTRLTVL.

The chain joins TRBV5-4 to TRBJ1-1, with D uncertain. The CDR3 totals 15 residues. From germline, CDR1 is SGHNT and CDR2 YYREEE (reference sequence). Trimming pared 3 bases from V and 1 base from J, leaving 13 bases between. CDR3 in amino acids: CASSSRGTRNTEAFF. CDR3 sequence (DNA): TGTGCCAGCAGCTCCCGGGGAACTAGGAACACTGAAGCTTTCTTT.

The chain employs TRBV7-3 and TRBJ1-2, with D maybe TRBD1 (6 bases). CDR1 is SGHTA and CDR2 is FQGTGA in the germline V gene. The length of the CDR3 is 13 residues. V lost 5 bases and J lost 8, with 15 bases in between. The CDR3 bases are TGTGCCAGCAGCCGCCAGGGGACGGGCGGCTACACCTTC. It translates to CASSRQGTGGYTF. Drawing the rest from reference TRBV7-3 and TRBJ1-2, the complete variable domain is GAGVSQTPSNKVTEKGKYVELRCDPISGHTALYWYRQSLGQGPEFLIYFQGTGAADDSGLPNDRFFAVRPEGSVSTLKIQRTERGDSAVYLCASSRQGTGGYTFGSGTRLTVV.

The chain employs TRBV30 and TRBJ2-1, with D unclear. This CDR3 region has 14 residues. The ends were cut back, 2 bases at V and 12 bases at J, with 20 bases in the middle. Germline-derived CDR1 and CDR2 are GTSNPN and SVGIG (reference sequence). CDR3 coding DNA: TGTGCCTGGAGTCCCCCAGCCCAGAGCGTCGGGCAGTTCTTC. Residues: CAWSPPAQSVGQFF.

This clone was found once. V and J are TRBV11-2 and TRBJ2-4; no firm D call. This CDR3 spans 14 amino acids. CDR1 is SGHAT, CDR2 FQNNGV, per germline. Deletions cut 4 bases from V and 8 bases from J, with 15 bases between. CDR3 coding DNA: TGTGCCAGCAGCTCGCCCCGGGTTCTGTACATTCAGTACTTC. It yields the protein CASSSPRVLYIQYF.

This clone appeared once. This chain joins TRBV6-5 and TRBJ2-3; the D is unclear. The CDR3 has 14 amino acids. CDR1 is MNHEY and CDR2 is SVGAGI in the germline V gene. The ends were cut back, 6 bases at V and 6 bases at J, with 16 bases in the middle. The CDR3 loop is CASSFFYPTDTQYF. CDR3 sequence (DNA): TGTGCCAGCAGCTTCTTCTACCCCACGGATACGCAGTATTTT.

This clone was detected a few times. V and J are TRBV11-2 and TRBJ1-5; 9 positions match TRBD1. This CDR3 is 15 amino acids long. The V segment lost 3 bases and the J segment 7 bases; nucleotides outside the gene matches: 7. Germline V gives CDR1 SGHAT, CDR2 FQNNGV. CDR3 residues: CASSLAATGGQPQHF. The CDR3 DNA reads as TGTGCCAGCAGCTTGGCCGCGACAGGGGGGCAGCCCCAGCATTTT.

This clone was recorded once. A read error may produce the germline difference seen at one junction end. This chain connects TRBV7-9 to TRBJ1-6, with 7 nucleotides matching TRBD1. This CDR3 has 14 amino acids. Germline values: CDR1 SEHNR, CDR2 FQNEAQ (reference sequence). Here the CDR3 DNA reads TGTTCCAGCAGCCCCGACAGGGTTGGCTCACCCCTCCACTTT. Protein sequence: CSSSPDRVGSPLHF.

For the CDR3, the DNA is TGTGCCAGCAGCCCCAGGGGCAGGGAGACCTATGGCTACACCTTC. Translating it yields CASSPRGRETYGYTF. The chain recombines TRBV28 with TRBJ1-2; possible D gene TRBD1, 6 bases. Germline-derived CDR1 and CDR2 are MDHEN and SYDVKM. The CDR3 has 15 residues. V lost 6 bases to trimming and J lost 4 bases, with 18 bases between them.

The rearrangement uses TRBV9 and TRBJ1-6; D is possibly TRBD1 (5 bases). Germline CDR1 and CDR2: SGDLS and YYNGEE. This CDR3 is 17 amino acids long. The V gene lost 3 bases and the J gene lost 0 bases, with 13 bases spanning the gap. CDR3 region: CASSARDSSSYNSPLHF. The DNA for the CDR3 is TGTGCCAGCAGCGCCAGGGATAGTAGCTCCTATAATTCACCCCTCCACTTT.

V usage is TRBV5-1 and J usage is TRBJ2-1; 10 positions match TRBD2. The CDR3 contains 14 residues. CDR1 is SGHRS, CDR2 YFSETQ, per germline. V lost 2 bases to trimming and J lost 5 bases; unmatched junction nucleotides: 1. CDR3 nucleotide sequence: TGCGCCAGCAGCTTCCTAGCGGGGGACAATGAGCAGTTCTTC. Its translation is CASSFLAGDNEQFF.

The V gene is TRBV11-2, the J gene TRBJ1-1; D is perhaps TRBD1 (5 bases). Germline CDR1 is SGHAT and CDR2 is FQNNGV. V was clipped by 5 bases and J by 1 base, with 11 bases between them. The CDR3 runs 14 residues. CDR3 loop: CASSPGWENTEAFF. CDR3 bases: TGTGCCAGCAGCCCAGGGTGGGAGAACACTGAAGCTTTCTTT.

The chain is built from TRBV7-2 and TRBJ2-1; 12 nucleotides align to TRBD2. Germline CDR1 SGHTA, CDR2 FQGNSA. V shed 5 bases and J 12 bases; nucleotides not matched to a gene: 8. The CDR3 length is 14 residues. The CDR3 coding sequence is TGTGCCAGCAGCCCCAGACTAGCGGGAGTAGGGCAGTTCTTC. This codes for CASSPRLAGVGQFF.

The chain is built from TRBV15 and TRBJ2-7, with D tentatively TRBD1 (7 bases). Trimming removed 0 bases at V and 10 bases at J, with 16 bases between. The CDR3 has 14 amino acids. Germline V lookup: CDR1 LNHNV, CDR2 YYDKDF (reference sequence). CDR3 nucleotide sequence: TGTGCCACCAGCAGAGATCAGGGCAGGGGGGAACAGTACTTC. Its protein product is CATSRDQGRGEQYF.

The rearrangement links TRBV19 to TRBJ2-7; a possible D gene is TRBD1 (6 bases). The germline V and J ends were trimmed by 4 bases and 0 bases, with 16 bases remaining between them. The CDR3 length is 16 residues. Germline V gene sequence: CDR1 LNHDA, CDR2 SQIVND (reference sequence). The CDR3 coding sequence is TGTGCCAGTAGTAGCCCCGGACAGCAAAGCTCCTACGAGCAGTACTTC. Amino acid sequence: CASSSPGQQSSYEQYF.

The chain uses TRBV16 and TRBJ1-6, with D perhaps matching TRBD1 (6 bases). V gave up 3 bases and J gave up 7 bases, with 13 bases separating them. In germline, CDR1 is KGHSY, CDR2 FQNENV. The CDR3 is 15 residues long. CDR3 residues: CASSHYRVENSPLHF. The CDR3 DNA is TGTGCCAGCAGCCACTACAGGGTTGAGAATTCACCCCTCCACTTT.

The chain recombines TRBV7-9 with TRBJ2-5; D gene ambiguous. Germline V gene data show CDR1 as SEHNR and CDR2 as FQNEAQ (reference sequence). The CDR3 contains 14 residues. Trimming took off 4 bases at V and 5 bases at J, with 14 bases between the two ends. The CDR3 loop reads CASSSEEDRETQYF. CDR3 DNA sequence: TGTGCCAGCAGCTCCGAAGAGGATCGGGAGACCCAGTACTTC.

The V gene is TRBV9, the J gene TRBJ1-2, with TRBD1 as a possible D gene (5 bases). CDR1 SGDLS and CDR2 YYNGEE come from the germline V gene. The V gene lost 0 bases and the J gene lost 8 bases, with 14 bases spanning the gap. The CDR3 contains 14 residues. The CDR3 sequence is CASSVDSGVRGYTF. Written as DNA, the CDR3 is TGTGCCAGCAGCGTAGATTCGGGGGTGCGGGGCTACACCTTC.

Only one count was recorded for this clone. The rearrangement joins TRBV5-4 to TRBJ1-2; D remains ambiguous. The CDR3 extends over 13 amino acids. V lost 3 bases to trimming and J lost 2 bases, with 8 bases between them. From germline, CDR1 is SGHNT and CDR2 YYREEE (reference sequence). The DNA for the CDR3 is TGTGCCAGCAGCTCGGGAGGGAACTATGGCTACACCTTC. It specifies CASSSGGNYGYTF.